This section outlines one T cell receptor beta chain sequence together with its context. What it recognizes is unknown. This record comes from a study of OX40 agonist ivuxolimab in advanced cancers. The CDR3 runs to 12 residues. V was trimmed by 2 bases and J by 6 bases, leaving 7 bases between them. CDR1 and CDR2 from the germline V gene are ENHRY and SYGVKD. Measured with immunoSEQ multiplex PCR; TCRdb has only the in-frame clones, and not every one. Here the sample spans about 59,000 clones, about 87% being singletons. Study-wide results and caveats: In general, CD8+ T cells held more expanded clones than CD4+ did, on average.

This material consisted of CD4+ or CD8+ T cells sorted from blood, taken in a trial of the OX40 agonist ivuxolimab. This sequence was found in an adult with an advanced solid tumor such as melanoma, head and neck, liver or kidney cancer. The chain is built from TRBV10-3 and TRBJ1-1; D unclear. The CDR3 here is CAISELGSEAFF. As DNA, the CDR3 is TGTGCCATCAGTGAGCTGGGCTCTGAAGCTTTCTTT.